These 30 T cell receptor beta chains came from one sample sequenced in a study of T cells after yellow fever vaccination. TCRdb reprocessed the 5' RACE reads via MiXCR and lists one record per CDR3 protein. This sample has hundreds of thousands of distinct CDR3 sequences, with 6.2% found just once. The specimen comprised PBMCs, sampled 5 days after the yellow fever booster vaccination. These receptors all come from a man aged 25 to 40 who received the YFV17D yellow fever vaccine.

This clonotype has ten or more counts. As DNA, the CDR3 is TGTGCCAGCAGCCACGACAGGGTTGGGGCCGAGCAGTACTTC. Protein: CASSHDRVGAEQYF. The chain recombines TRBV7-6 with TRBJ2-7, with 7 positions matching TRBD1. Germline CDR1 SGHVS, CDR2 FNYEAQ. With 5 bases clipped from V and 6 bases from J, the junction kept 10 bases outside the gene matches. This CDR3 has 14 residues.

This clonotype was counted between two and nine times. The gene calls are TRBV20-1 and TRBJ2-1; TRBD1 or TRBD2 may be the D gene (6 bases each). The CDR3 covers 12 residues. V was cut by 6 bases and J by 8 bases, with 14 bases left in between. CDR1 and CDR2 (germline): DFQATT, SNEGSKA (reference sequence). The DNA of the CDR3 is TGCAGTGCAACCGTAAGGGGGGATGAGCAGTTCTTC. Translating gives CSATVRGDEQFF.

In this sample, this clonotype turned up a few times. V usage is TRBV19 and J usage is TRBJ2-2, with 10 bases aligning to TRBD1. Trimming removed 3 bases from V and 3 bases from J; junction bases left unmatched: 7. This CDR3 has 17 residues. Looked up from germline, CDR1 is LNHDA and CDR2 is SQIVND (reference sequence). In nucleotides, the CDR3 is TGTGCCAGTAGTATTTGGAGGGGACAGGGGTACACCGGGGAGCTGTTTTTT. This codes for CASSIWRGQGYTGELFF.

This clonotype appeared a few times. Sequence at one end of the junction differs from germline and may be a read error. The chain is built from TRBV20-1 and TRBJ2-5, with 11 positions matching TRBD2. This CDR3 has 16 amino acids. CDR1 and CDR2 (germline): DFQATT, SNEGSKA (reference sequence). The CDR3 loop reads CSDRPIIAGGGETQYF. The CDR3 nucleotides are TGCAGTGATAGACCGATTATAGCGGGGGGGGGAGAGACCCAGTACTTC.

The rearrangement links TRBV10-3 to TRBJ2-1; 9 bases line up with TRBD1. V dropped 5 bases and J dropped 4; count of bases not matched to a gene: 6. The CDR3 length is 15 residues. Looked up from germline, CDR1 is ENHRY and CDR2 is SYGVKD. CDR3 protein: CAISSGQGLYNEQFF. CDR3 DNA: TGTGCCATCAGTTCGGGACAGGGTTTATACAATGAGCAGTTCTTC.

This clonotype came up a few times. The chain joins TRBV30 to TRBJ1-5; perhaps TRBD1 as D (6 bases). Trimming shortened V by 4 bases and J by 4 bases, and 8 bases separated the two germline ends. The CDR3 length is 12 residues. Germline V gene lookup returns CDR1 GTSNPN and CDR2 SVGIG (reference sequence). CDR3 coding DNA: TGTGCCTGGAATAGGGGGAATCAGCCCCAGCATTTT. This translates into CAWNRGNQPQHF.

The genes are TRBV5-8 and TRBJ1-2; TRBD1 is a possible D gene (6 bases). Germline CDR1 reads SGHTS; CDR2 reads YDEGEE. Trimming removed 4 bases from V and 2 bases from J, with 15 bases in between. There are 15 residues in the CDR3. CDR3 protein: CASSIGQRTNYGYTF. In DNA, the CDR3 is TGTGCCAGCAGCATAGGACAGAGAACAAACTATGGCTACACCTTC.

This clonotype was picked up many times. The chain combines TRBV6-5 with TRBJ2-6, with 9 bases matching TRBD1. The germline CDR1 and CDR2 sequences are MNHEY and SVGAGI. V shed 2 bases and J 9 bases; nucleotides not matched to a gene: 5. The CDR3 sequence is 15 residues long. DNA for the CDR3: TGTGCCAGCAGTTACCCGGGACAGGGCCTCAACGTCCTGACTTTC. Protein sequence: CASSYPGQGLNVLTF.

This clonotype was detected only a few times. In DNA, the CDR3 is TGTGCCAGCAGTCCTTCGGGCAGGGGCCATTTAAAGGAGCAGTACTTC. Protein product: CASSPSGRGHLKEQYF. V is TRBV6-1 and J is TRBJ2-7; a weak D match, TRBD1 (6 bases). The CDR3 loop spans 16 amino acids. The germline V gene encodes CDR1 MNHNS and CDR2 SASEGT. With 5 bases removed from V and 7 bases from J, the gap between germline ends came to 24 bases.

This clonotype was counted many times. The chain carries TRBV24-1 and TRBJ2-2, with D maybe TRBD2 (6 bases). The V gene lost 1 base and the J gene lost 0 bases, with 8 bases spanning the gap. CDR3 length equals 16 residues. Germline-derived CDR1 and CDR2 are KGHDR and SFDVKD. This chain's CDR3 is CATSDFGGANTGELFF. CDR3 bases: TGTGCCACCAGTGATTTCGGGGGAGCGAACACCGGGGAGCTGTTTTTT.

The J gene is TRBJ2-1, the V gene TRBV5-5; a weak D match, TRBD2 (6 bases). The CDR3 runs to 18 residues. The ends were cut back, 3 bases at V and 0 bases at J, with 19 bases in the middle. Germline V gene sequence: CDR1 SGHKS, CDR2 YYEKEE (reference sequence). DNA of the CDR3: TGTGCCAGCAGCTCGGACTATATCCGGGTTAGCTCCTACAATGAGCAGTTCTTC. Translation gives CASSSDYIRVSSYNEQFF.

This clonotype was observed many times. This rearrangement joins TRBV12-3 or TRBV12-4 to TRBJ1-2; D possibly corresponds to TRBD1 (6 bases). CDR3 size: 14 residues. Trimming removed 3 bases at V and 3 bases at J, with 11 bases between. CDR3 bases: TGTGCCAGCAGTTTGGACAGACTCGACTATGGCTACACCTTC. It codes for CASSLDRLDYGYTF.

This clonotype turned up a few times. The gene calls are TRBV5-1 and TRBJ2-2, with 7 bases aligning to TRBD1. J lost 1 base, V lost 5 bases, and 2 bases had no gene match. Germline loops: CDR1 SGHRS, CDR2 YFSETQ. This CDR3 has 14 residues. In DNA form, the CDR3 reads TGCGCCAGCAGGGGGGACAGGAACACCGGGGAGCTGTTTTTT. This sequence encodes CASRGDRNTGELFF.

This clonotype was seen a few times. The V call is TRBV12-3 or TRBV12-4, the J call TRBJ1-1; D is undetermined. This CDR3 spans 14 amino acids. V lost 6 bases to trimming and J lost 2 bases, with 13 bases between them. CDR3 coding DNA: TGTGCCAGCAGACGGGCCGCGCTTAACACTGAAGCTTTCTTT. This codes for CASRRAALNTEAFF.

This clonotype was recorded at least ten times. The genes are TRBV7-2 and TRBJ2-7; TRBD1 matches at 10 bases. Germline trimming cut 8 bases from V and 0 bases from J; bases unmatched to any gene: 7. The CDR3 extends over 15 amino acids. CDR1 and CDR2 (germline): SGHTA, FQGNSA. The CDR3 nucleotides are TGTGCCAGCTGCAAAGGACAGGGGGTCTCCTACGAGCAGTACTTC. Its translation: CASCKGQGVSYEQYF.

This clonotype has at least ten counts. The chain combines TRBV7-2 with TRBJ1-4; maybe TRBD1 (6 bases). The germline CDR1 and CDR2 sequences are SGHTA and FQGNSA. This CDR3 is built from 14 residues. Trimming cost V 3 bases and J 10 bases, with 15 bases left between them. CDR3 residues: CASSFTQGAGKLFF. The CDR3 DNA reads TGTGCCAGCAGCTTCACACAGGGAGCAGGAAAACTGTTTTTT.

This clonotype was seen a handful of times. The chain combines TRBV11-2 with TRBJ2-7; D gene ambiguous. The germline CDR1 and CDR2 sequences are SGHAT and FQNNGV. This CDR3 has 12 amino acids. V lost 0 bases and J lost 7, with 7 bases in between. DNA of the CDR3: TGTGCCAGCAGCTTAGAGGGGAAGGAGCAGTACTTC. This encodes CASSLEGKEQYF.

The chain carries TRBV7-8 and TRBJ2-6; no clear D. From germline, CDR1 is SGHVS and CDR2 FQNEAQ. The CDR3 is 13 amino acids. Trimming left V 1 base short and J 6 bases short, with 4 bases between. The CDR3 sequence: CASSLGTANVLTF. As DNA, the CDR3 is TGTGCCAGCAGCTTAGGAACGGCCAACGTCCTGACTTTC.

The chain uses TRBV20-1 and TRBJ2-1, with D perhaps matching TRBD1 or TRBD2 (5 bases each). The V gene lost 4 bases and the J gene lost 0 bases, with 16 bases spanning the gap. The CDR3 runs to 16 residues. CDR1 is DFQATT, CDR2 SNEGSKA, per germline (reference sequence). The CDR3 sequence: CSAKGPSVDSYNEQFF. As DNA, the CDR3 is TGCAGTGCTAAGGGACCCTCTGTTGACTCCTACAATGAGCAGTTCTTC.

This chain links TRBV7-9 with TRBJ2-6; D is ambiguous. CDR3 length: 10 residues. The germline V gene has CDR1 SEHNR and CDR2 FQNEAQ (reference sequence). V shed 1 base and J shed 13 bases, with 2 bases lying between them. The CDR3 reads CASSLEVLTF. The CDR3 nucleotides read TGTGCCAGCAGCTTAGAAGTCCTGACTTTC.

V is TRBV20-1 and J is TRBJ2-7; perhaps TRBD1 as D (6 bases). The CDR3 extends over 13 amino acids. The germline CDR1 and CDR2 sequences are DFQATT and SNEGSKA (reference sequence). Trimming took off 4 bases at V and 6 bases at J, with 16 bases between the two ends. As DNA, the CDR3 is TGCAGTGCTAATACAGGGCACGCAACCGAGCAGTACTTC. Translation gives CSANTGHATEQYF.

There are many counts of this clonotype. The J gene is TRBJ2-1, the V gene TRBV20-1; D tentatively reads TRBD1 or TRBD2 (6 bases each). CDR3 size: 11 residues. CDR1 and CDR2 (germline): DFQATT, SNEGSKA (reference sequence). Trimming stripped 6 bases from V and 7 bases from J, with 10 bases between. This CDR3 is CSAKGGNEQFF. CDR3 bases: TGCAGTGCGAAAGGGGGGAATGAGCAGTTCTTC.

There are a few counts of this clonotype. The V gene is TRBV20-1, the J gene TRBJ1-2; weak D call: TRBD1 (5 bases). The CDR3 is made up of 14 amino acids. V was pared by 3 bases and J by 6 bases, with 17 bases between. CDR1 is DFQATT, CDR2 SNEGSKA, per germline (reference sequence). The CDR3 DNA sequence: TGCAGTGCTAGTCCAATGGGCAGGGCGGATGGCTACACCTTC. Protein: CSASPMGRADGYTF.

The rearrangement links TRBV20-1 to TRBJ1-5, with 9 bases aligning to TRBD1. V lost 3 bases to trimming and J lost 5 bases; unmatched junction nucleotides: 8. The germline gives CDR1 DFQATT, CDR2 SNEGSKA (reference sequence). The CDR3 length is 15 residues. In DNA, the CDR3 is TGCAGTGCTAGGGGACAGGGAATGTTTGATCAGCCCCAGCATTTT. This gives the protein CSARGQGMFDQPQHF.

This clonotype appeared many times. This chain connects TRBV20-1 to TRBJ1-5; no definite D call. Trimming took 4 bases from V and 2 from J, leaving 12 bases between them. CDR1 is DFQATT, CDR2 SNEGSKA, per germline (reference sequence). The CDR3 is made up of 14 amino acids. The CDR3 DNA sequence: TGCAGTGCTAACCAAGGTTACGGCAATCAGCCCCAGCATTTT. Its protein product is CSANQGYGNQPQHF.

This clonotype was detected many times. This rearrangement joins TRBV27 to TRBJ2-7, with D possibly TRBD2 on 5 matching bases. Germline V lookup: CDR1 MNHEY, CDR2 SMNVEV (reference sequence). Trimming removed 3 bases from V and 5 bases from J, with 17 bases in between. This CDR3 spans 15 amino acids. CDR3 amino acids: CASSLGSWAQDEQYF. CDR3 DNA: TGTGCCAGCAGTTTGGGGAGTTGGGCCCAGGACGAGCAGTACTTC.

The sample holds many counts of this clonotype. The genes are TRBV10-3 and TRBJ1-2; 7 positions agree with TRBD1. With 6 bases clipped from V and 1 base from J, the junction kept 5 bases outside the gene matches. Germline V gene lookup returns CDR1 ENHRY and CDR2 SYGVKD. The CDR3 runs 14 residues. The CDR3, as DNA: TGTGCCATCAGCCTGGGACAGAATAACTATGGCTACACCTTC. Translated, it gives CAISLGQNNYGYTF.

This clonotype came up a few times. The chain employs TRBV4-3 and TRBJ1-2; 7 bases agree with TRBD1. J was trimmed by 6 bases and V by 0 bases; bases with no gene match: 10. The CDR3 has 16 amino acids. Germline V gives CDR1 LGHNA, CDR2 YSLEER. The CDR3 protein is CASSQDLGTVFNGYTF. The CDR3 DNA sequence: TGCGCCAGCAGCCAAGATCTCGGGACAGTATTTAATGGCTACACCTTC.

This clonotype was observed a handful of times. The CDR3 DNA reads TGCGCCAGCAGCCAAGGGAGGGGGGATTTTGGCTACGAGCAGTACTTC. This gives the protein CASSQGRGDFGYEQYF. The chain joins TRBV4-3 to TRBJ2-7; D could derive from TRBD1 or TRBD2 (6 bases each). With 1 base removed from V and 3 bases from J, the gap between germline ends came to 16 bases. Germline V gene lookup returns CDR1 LGHNA and CDR2 YSLEER. The CDR3 totals 16 residues.

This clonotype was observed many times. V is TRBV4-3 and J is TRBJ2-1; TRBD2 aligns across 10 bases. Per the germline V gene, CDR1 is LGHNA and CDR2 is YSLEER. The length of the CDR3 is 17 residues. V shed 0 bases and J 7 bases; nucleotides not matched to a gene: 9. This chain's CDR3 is CASSQDNTSGERNEQFF. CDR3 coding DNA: TGCGCCAGCAGCCAAGATAACACTAGCGGGGAGAGGAATGAGCAGTTCTTC.